The clone carrying this T cell receptor beta chain was seen a few times. Its antigen is unidentified. This record belongs to a study of vaccination effects on CD4 cells after COVID-19. Study conclusions and caveats: Late in the post-vaccination period, infection-induced and vaccine-induced clones underwent marked clonal contraction.

Profiling relied on immunoSEQ multiplex PCR, and the TCRdb table lists in-frame clones only, not all of them. Of 50,000 to 60,000 clones listed, 60% to 85% are singletons. The CDR3 runs to 14 residues. The V and J ends lost 2 bases and 6 bases respectively, with 10 bases between them. Germline CDR1 reads MGHRA; CDR2 reads YSYEKL. Cells that had been cultured for 10 days were the source of isolated CD4+ T cells. The rearrangement links TRBV4-1 to TRBJ2-2, with D uncertain. Sample: CD4+ T cells from PBMCs cultured without peptide, taken before COVID-19 vaccination. The clonotype comes from a human donor who received a COVID-19 vaccine. CDR3 amino acids: CASSQPVASGELFF. The CDR3 DNA follows: TGCGCCAGCAGCCAACCCGTAGCTTCCGGGGAGCTGTTTTTT.